This is a list of T cell receptor beta chains from one sample in a study of T cell changes during pregnancy in multiple sclerosis. Using immunoSEQ multiplex PCR, the repertoire was profiled, and TCRdb retains in-frame clones only, with some absent. The data hold 32,000 or so clones, with more than 70% observed a single time. Sequencing used CD8+ T cells from peripheral blood mononuclear cells, obtained in the first trimester of pregnancy. These receptors originate from a female donor with multiple sclerosis, enrolled in a pregnancy study. CDR3s include the opening cysteine and the closing phenylalanine or tryptophan. Each record gives: clone size, D gene, V gene, J gene, CDR3 protein, CDR3 DNA. The D gene is left open where the match is weak. Expanded clones are given a class, and other clones once, few, many or no size at all.

NA	TRBD2	TRBV5-4	TRBJ2-1	CASSSGLADNEQFF	TGTGCCAGCAGCTCGGGACTAGCGGATAATGAGCAGTTCTTC
once	NA	TRBV7-9	TRBJ1-4	CASSPEGGEEKLFF	TGTGCCAGCAGCCCCGAAGGGGGAGAAGAAAAACTGTTTTTT
NA	NA	TRBV27	TRBJ1-2	CASSPRSFYGYTF	TGTGCCAGCAGCCCTAGAAGTTTCTATGGCTACACCTTC
NA	TRBD2	TRBV2	TRBJ2-7	CARGLESSYEQYF	TGTGCCAGAGGACTAGAAAGCTCCTACGAGCAGTACTTC
NA	NA	TRBV15	TRBJ1-1	CATSREPGLNAEAFF	TGTGCCACCAGCAGAGAGCCAGGACTTAACGCTGAAGCTTTCTTT
NA	NA	TRBV5-4	TRBJ2-7	CASSLGEEEQYF	TGTGCCAGCAGCTTGGGGGAGGAAGAGCAGTACTTC
NA	TRBD2	TRBV5-1	TRBJ2-1	CASSPTSGRAYDYNEQFF	TGCGCCAGCAGCCCGACTAGCGGGAGGGCCTATGACTACAATGAGCAGTTCTTC
once	NA	TRBV7-6	TRBJ2-6	CASSFPRSQSSGANVLTF	TGTGCCAGCAGCTTTCCAAGGAGTCAGAGCTCTGGGGCCAACGTCCTGACTTTC
NA	NA	TRBV7-3	TRBJ1-1	CASREFRGTGNAFF	TGTGCCAGCAGAGAGTTCCGGGGGACGGGGAATGCTTTCTTT
NA	TRBD2	TRBV4-1	TRBJ2-1	CASSQAWPTAGEQFF	TGCGCCAGCAGCCAAGCGTGGCCGACAGCGGGAGAGCAGTTCTTC
once	TRBD1	TRBV7-9	TRBJ2-1	CASSSPGGSSYNEQFF	TGTGCCAGCAGCTCCCCAGGGGGAAGCTCCTACAATGAGCAGTTCTTC
NA	TRBD2	TRBV19	TRBJ2-3	CASSLRLAGGGDTQYF	TGTGCCAGTAGTCTCCGACTAGCGGGAGGGGGAGATACGCAGTATTTT
NA	NA	TRBV7-8	TRBJ2-3	CASSAGLTSTDTQYF	TGTGCCAGCAGCGCGGGTCTGACTAGCACAGATACGCAGTATTTT
NA	TRBD2	TRBV19	TRBJ2-3	CATISSGQTPTDTQYF	TGTGCCACCATCTCTAGCGGGCAAACCCCCACAGATACGCAGTATTTT
once	TRBD1	TRBV6-4	TRBJ1-5	CASSDGTGGNQPQHF	TGTGCCAGCAGTGACGGGACAGGGGGCAATCAGCCCCAGCATTTT
NA	TRBD2	TRBV5-5	TRBJ2-1	CASRELASSYNEQFF	TGTGCCAGCAGGGAACTAGCGAGCTCCTACAATGAGCAGTTCTTC
NA	NA	TRBV4-3	TRBJ2-1	CASSLGTGERILNEQFF	TGCGCCAGCAGCCTTGGTACCGGGGAGAGGATTTTGAATGAGCAGTTCTTC